The present entry profiles one T cell receptor (beta chain) with its context. The data were taken from a study of metastatic and nonmetastatic thyroid tumors. TCRdb called clones again from the PCR reads with MiXCR. The sample contains approximately 35,000 clones, roughly 35% of which appear only once. V shed 10 bases and J 2 bases; nucleotides not matched to a gene: 10. Germline CDR1 SNHLY, CDR2 FYNNEI. The CDR3 runs 15 residues. Not a single patient had been given any form of treatment at any point before undergoing thyroid surgery. Source material: tumor tissue. This sequence joins TRBV2 and TRBJ2-7; TRBD2 matches at 11 bases. The clonotype was recovered from a female donor with papillary thyroid cancer or a benign thyroid nodule (not recorded which). Some clones in this sample may be carry-over from other donors' samples. The CDR3 coding sequence is TGTGCCATCCCGATACTAGCGGGGGATCCCTACGAGCAGTACTTC. Protein sequence: CAIPILAGDPYEQYF. The full variable domain, in which reference TRBV2 and TRBJ2-7 provide the parts outside the CDR3, is EPEVTQTPSHQVTQMGQEVILRCVPISNHLYFYWYRQILGQKVEFLVSFYNNEISEKSEIFDDQFSVERPDGSNFTLKIRSTKLEDSAMYFCAIPILAGDPYEQYFGPGTRLTVT.